A single sample gave rise to the 26 T cell receptor beta chains below, sequenced in a study of blood T cell repertoires in COVID-19. TCRdb's copy holds only in-frame clones and misses some; the assay was immunoSEQ multiplex PCR. The table lists around 300,000 clones, approximately 90% of them singletons. Input material: peripheral blood. Receptors originate from a woman aged 50 to 60 with COVID-19, enrolled during active disease.

CDR3 region: CASLGQGGTGELFF. CDR3 in DNA: TGCGCCAGCTTAGGACAGGGGGGCACCGGGGAGCTGTTTTTT. V is TRBV5-1 and J is TRBJ2-2; 10 bases match TRBD1. The CDR3 extends over 14 amino acids. Germline V gives CDR1 SGHRS, CDR2 YFSETQ. The V gene end was trimmed by 7 bases and the J gene end by 4 bases; junction bases not matched to a gene: 4.

The chain employs TRBV5-6 and TRBJ1-3; D gene uncertain. The V end lost 2 bases, the J end lost 0 bases, and 9 bases lay between the germline ends. This CDR3 is built from 15 residues. Germline CDR1 reads SGHDT; CDR2 reads YYEEEE. The CDR3 nucleotides are TGTGCCAGCAGCTTTGGGCACCTCTCTGGAAACACCATATATTTT. This codes for CASSFGHLSGNTIYF. Based on the CDR3 plus reference TRBV5-6 and TRBJ1-3, the full variable domain is DAGVTQSPTHLIKTRGQQVTLRCSPKSGHDTVSWYQQALGQGPQFIFQYYEEEERQRGNFPDRFSGHQFPNYSSELNVNALLLGDSALYLCASSFGHLSGNTIYFGEGSWLTVV.

This clone appeared a few times. The chain employs TRBV19 and TRBJ2-2; TRBD2 is a possible D gene (5 bases). V was pared by 4 bases and J by 6 bases, with 15 bases between. Germline V CDR1 and CDR2: LNHDA, SQIVND (reference sequence). The CDR3 is 15 amino acids. For the CDR3, the DNA is TGTGCCAGTAGTACAGGACCGGGAAAGTCCGGGGAGCTGTTTTTT. Its protein is CASSTGPGKSGELFF.

J is TRBJ2-1 and V is TRBV19, with TRBD2 identical over 10 bases. CDR3 size: 15 residues. CDR1 and CDR2 (germline): LNHDA, SQIVND (reference sequence). J was trimmed by 13 bases and V by 0 bases; bases with no gene match: 9. The CDR3 here is CASSIDALASGSQFF. CDR3 sequence (DNA): TGTGCCAGTAGTATAGACGCCCTAGCTAGCGGGAGTCAGTTCTTC.

The rearrangement links TRBV19 to TRBJ2-5; tentative D call: TRBD2 (5 bases). V was trimmed by 6 bases and J by 1 base, leaving 12 bases between them. CDR3 length: 14 residues. Germline V lookup: CDR1 LNHDA, CDR2 SQIVND (reference sequence). The CDR3 loop reads CASSPERFQETQYF. The DNA of the CDR3 is TGTGCCAGTAGCCCGGAGCGGTTCCAAGAGACCCAGTACTTC.

The chain links TRBV29-1 to TRBJ2-3, with a possible D match to TRBD2 (6 bases). The CDR3 covers 18 residues. Trimming removed 0 bases at V and 2 bases at J, with 21 bases between. The germline V gene has CDR1 SQVTM and CDR2 ANQGSEA. CDR3 protein: CSVEDVSVLGGNTDTQYF. CDR3 DNA: TGCAGCGTTGAAGATGTTTCCGTTTTGGGGGGAAACACAGATACGCAGTATTTT.

J is TRBJ2-5 and V is TRBV5-1; a possible D gene is TRBD2 (5 bases). V lost 0 bases and J 5 bases, leaving 14 bases between the germline ends. The V gene's germline CDR1 is SGHRS and CDR2 YFSETQ. This CDR3 has 15 residues. CDR3 region: CASSLGAARRETQYF. DNA of the CDR3: TGCGCCAGCAGCTTGGGGGCAGCCAGGAGGGAGACCCAGTACTTC. Full variable domain (remainder filled in from reference TRBV5-1 and TRBJ2-5): KAGVTQTPRYLIKTRGQQVTLSCSPISGHRSVSWYQQTPGQGLQFLFEYFSETQRNKGNFPGRFSGRQFSNSRSEMNVSTLELGDSALYLCASSLGAARRETQYFGPGTRLLVL.

This rearrangement joins TRBV5-1 to TRBJ2-7, with D unclear. The CDR3 sequence is 16 residues long. Germline V CDR1 and CDR2: SGHRS, YFSETQ. V was trimmed by 0 bases and J by 2 bases, leaving 15 bases between them. CDR3 coding DNA: TGCGCCAGCAGCTTGGAGCTCCAGGCCGGCGCCTACGAGCAGTACTTC. Translation: CASSLELQAGAYEQYF.

In this sample, this clone turned up once. V gene TRBV5-4 combines with J gene TRBJ2-5; TRBD1 agrees at 7 bases. The J segment lost 5 bases and the V segment lost 4 bases, leaving 8 bases of the junction unmatched. Germline values: CDR1 SGHNT, CDR2 YYREEE (reference sequence). The CDR3 totals 14 residues. CDR3 coding DNA: TGTGCCAGCAGCCCACGACAGGGTAGGGAGACCCAGTACTTC. This sequence encodes CASSPRQGRETQYF.

V is TRBV4-2 and J is TRBJ2-5; 10 bases are shared with TRBD2. Trimming removed 0 bases from V and 4 bases from J; junction bases left unmatched: 8. Germline CDR1 and CDR2: LGHNA and YNFKEQ. CDR3 length: 17 residues. Here the CDR3 reads CASSQDGLAGVGETQYF. The CDR3 bases are TGTGCCAGCAGCCAAGATGGTCTAGCGGGAGTTGGAGAGACCCAGTACTTC.

J is TRBJ2-1 and V is TRBV10-2, with TRBD2 matching 7 bases. CDR1 WSHSY and CDR2 SAAADI come from the germline V gene. J gave up 2 bases and V 6 bases, and 7 bases lay outside the gene matches. This CDR3 is built from 15 residues. The CDR3 reads CASRRSSGAYNEQFF. CDR3 nucleotide sequence: TGCGCCAGCAGACGATCTAGCGGAGCCTACAATGAGCAGTTCTTC.

This chain uses TRBV5-1 with TRBJ1-1, with D perhaps matching TRBD1 (6 bases). Germline V gives CDR1 SGHRS, CDR2 YFSETQ. The CDR3 length is 13 residues. The V gene lost 3 bases and the J gene lost 2 bases, with 8 bases spanning the gap. In DNA form, the CDR3 reads TGCGCCAGCAGCTCGACAGGTAACACTGAAGCTTTCTTT. As protein: CASSSTGNTEAFF. The complete variable domain, with remaining parts taken from reference TRBV5-1 and TRBJ1-1, reads KAGVTQTPRYLIKTRGQQVTLSCSPISGHRSVSWYQQTPGQGLQFLFEYFSETQRNKGNFPGRFSGRQFSNSRSEMNVSTLELGDSALYLCASSSTGNTEAFFGQGTRLTVV.

This sequence joins TRBV11-3 and TRBJ2-3; D is unresolved. The CDR3 is 13 amino acids. Germline CDR1 is SGHNT and CDR2 is YENEEA. V dropped 5 bases and J dropped 4 bases, with 10 bases sitting between them. CDR3 sequence reads: CASSPYAADTQYF. The DNA for the CDR3 is TGTGCCAGCAGCCCCTACGCCGCAGATACGCAGTATTTT.

This chain uses TRBV24-1 with TRBJ2-1; 11 bases are shared with TRBD2. V lost 4 bases and J lost 4; bases outside the gene matches: 8. The germline CDR1 and CDR2 sequences are KGHDR and SFDVKD. The CDR3 sequence is 17 residues long. CDR3 in DNA: TGTGCCACCAGTGACCCGGGACTAGCGGCCCGATACAATGAGCAGTTCTTC. Amino acids: CATSDPGLAARYNEQFF.

The rearrangement joins TRBV7-6 to TRBJ2-5; D gene unclear. The germline gives CDR1 SGHVS, CDR2 FNYEAQ. The germline V and J ends were trimmed by 0 bases and 0 bases, with 5 bases remaining between them. This CDR3 has 14 amino acids. CDR3 loop: CASSLAGHQETQYF. The CDR3 bases are TGTGCCAGCAGCTTAGCGGGCCACCAAGAGACCCAGTACTTC.

The V gene is TRBV5-4, the J gene TRBJ2-1, with TRBD2 as a possible D gene (6 bases). This CDR3 contains 15 residues. With 0 bases removed from V and 6 bases from J, the gap between germline ends came to 13 bases. Germline V gene sequence: CDR1 SGHNT, CDR2 YYREEE (reference sequence). The CDR3 sequence: CASSLDGSGVNEQFF. For the CDR3, the DNA is TGTGCCAGCAGCTTGGACGGGAGTGGAGTCAATGAGCAGTTCTTC.

The chain combines TRBV25-1 with TRBJ2-4; 11 nucleotides agree with TRBD2. Germline lookup yields CDR1 MGHDK and CDR2 SYGVNS. The V gene end was trimmed by 5 bases and the J gene end by 0 bases; junction bases not matched to a gene: 6. The length of the CDR3 is 17 residues. Here the CDR3 reads CASSLGTSGLAKNIQYF. CDR3 bases: TGTGCCAGCAGTCTCGGGACTAGCGGACTAGCCAAAAACATTCAGTACTTC.

This clone was recorded once. This sequence joins TRBV6-2 or TRBV6-3 and TRBJ2-1, with TRBD2 matching 14 bases. Germline V gene lookup returns CDR1 MNHEY and CDR2 SVGEGT. J was trimmed by 4 bases and V by 6 bases; bases with no gene match: 5. The CDR3 has 16 amino acids. The CDR3 DNA reads as TGTGCCAGCAGCTCGGGACTAGCGGGAGCGTACAATGAGCAGTTCTTC. Encoded protein: CASSSGLAGAYNEQFF.

This rearrangement joins TRBV30 to TRBJ2-3; a possible D gene is TRBD1 (5 bases). The CDR3 covers 17 residues. Trimming left V 0 bases short and J 0 bases short, with 16 bases between. Per germline, CDR1 GTSNPN and CDR2 SVGIG (reference sequence). Here the CDR3 reads CAWSVEIRGASTDTQYF. DNA of the CDR3: TGTGCCTGGAGTGTAGAAATCCGTGGGGCGAGCACAGATACGCAGTATTTT.

The J gene is TRBJ1-1, the V gene TRBV9, with D unresolved. CDR3 size: 15 residues. Trimming shortened V by 3 bases and J by 1 base, and 13 bases separated the two germline ends. The germline V gene encodes CDR1 SGDLS and CDR2 YYNGEE. DNA for the CDR3: TGTGCCAGCAGCGACGCACAACGATGGAACACTGAAGCTTTCTTT. Translating it yields CASSDAQRWNTEAFF.

The chain employs TRBV11-1 and TRBJ1-6; D perhaps matches TRBD1 (6 bases). The CDR3 length is 15 residues. Trimming cost V 3 bases and J 1 base, with 7 bases left between them. Germline V gene data show CDR1 as SGHAT and CDR2 as FQDESV (reference sequence). The CDR3: CASSFQGSYNSPLHF. The DNA of the CDR3 is TGTGCCAGCAGCTTCCAGGGGTCCTATAATTCACCCCTCCACTTT.

The chain combines TRBV19 with TRBJ1-2; D perhaps matches TRBD1 (6 bases). Germline values: CDR1 LNHDA, CDR2 SQIVND (reference sequence). Trimming took off 1 base at V and 2 bases at J, with 17 bases between the two ends. The CDR3 is 17 amino acids. For the CDR3, the DNA is TGTGCCAGTAGTATAGTCTCGTCGGCAGGGGAAAACTATGGCTACACCTTC. Translated: CASSIVSSAGENYGYTF.

V usage is TRBV2 and J usage is TRBJ1-3; a weak D match, TRBD1 (6 bases). The germline V and J ends were trimmed by 5 bases and 0 bases, with 17 bases remaining between them. The CDR3 spans 17 residues. Germline V gene data show CDR1 as SNHLY and CDR2 as FYNNEI. CDR3 region: CASSRRPDSLSGNTIYF. CDR3 coding DNA: TGTGCCAGCAGTAGACGGCCGGACAGCCTCTCTGGAAACACCATATATTTT.

V gene TRBV19 combines with J gene TRBJ1-1; possible D gene TRBD1, 6 bases. In germline, CDR1 is LNHDA, CDR2 SQIVND (reference sequence). CDR3 length: 13 amino acids. V lost 8 bases to trimming and J lost 2 bases, with 12 bases between them. Here the CDR3 DNA reads TGTGCCAGTCGATACAGGGTTAACACTGAAGCTTTCTTT. Translation: CASRYRVNTEAFF.

This sequence joins TRBV7-9 and TRBJ1-1; D possibly corresponds to TRBD1 (6 bases). Germline V gene data show CDR1 as SEHNR and CDR2 as FQNEAQ (reference sequence). V gave up 1 base and J gave up 5 bases, with 14 bases separating them. This CDR3 region has 15 residues. The chain's CDR3 is CASSLGVGGKTEAFF. In nucleotides, the CDR3 is TGTGCCAGCAGCTTAGGCGTAGGGGGAAAAACTGAAGCTTTCTTT.

This sequence joins TRBV30 and TRBJ1-4; perhaps TRBD1 as D (5 bases). V dropped 2 bases and J dropped 0 bases, with 13 bases sitting between them. CDR3 length equals 16 residues. Looked up from germline, CDR1 is GTSNPN and CDR2 is SVGIG (reference sequence). The CDR3 region has the DNA TGTGCCTGGAGTCCCTATCAGACAGCAACTAATGAAAAACTGTTTTTT. This translates into CAWSPYQTATNEKLFF.